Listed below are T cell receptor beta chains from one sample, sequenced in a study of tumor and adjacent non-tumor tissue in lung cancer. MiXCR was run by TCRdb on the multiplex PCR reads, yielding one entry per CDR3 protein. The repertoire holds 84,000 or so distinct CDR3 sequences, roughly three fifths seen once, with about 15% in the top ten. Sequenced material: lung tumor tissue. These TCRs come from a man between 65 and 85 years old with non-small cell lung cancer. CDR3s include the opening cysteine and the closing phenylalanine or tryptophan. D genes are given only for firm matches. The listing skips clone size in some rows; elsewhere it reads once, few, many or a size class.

CASSPRDRATGELFF | TGTGCCAGCAGCCCCCGAGACAGGGCCACCGGGGAGCTGTTTTTT | TRBV4-1 | TRBD1 | TRBJ2-2 | NA
CISSLFREVQFF | TGTATCAGCAGTTTGTTTCGGGAGGTGCAGTTCTTC | TRBV28 | TRBD2 | TRBJ2-1 | NA
CASSFGTEPIMDEQFF | TGTGCCAGCAGTTTCGGGACAGAACCCATAATGGATGAGCAGTTCTTC | TRBV11-2 | TRBD1 | TRBJ2-1 | NA
CASSIDITTSTDTQYF | TGTGCCAGCAGCATAGACATTACGACTAGCACAGATACGCAGTATTTT | TRBV11-2 | NA | TRBJ2-3 | NA
CASIGLHVARAKIIQYF | TGCGCCAGCATCGGGTTGCATGTGGCCAGGGCCAAAATCATTCAGTACTTC | TRBV4-1 | NA | TRBJ2-4 | NA
CAGSPLFGGSRTGELLF | TGTGCCGGCAGTCCTCTCTTCGGGGGGAGTCGCACCGGGGAGCTGCTTTTT | TRBV6-1 | TRBD2 | TRBJ2-2 | once
CSAMTEPRYERYF | TGCAGTGCGATGACAGAACCCCGCTACGAGCGGTACTTC | TRBV29-1 | NA | TRBJ2-7 | NA
CAISGGASGRALYEQYF | TGTGCCATCAGTGGAGGGGCTAGCGGGAGGGCCCTGTACGAGCAGTACTTC | TRBV10-3 | TRBD2 | TRBJ2-7 | NA
CASSARDTVFSPLHF | TGTGCCAGCAGTGCTAGGGACACGGTATTTTCACCCCTCCACTTT | TRBV11-2 | NA | TRBJ1-6 | few
CASSLMQGGEAFF | TGTGCCAGCAGCTTAATGCAGGGGGGTGAAGCTTTCTTT | TRBV7-9 | TRBD1 | TRBJ1-1 | many
CAWSAGRGLDGYTF | TGTGCCTGGAGTGCGGGCAGGGGGCTCGATGGCTACACCTTC | TRBV30 | TRBD1 | TRBJ1-2 | many
CAGKRGHHTTGELLF | TGTGCCGGCAAACGGGGACACCATACGACCGGGGAGCTGCTTTTT | TRBV6-1 | NA | TRBJ2-2 | NA
CASCLPGPHGAFF | TGTGCCAGCTGCTTGCCCGGGCCCCACGGGGCTTTCTTT | TRBV5-5 | NA | TRBJ1-1 | NA
CSVHTSRAQPLNNNEQFF | TGCAGCGTGCACACTTCTAGGGCCCAACCCCTAAACAACAATGAGCAGTTCTTC | TRBV29-1 | NA | TRBJ2-1 | NA
CASSQYPPSRGYTF | TGCGCCAGCAGCCAATACCCCCCGAGCCGGGGCTACACCTTC | TRBV4-1 | NA | TRBJ1-2 | many
CASSPNFEQYF | TGTGCCAGCTCACCAAATTTCGAGCAGTACTTC | TRBV18 | NA | TRBJ2-7 | NA
CASSKDPGRYNSPLHF | TGTGCCAGCAGCAAAGACCCAGGGCGCTATAATTCACCCCTCCACTTT | TRBV21-1 | NA | TRBJ1-6 | few
CSVNGQGRCEQHF | TGCAGCGTTAATGGACAGGGGAGGTGCGAGCAGCACTTC | TRBV29-1 | TRBD1 | TRBJ2-7 | NA
CTSSVQGREKLFF | TGTACCAGCAGCGTGCAGGGTCGGGAAAAACTGTTTTTT | TRBV6-1 | NA | TRBJ1-4 | few
CASRWTENTGELFF | TGTGCCAGCAGGTGGACAGAGAACACCGGGGAGCTGTTTTTT | TRBV4-2 | NA | TRBJ2-2 | many
CASSSHRDDGGRYTDTQYF | TGTGCCAGCAGCTCCCATCGAGACGACGGGGGGCGGTACACGGATACGCAGTATTTT | TRBV11-2 | NA | TRBJ2-3 | NA
CASSLKGGYEQYF | TGTGCCAGCAGCTTGAAAGGGGGGTACGAGCAGTACTTC | TRBV5-6 | NA | TRBJ2-7 | many
CASINGEYYNEQFF | TGCGCCAGCATCAATGGGGAGTACTACAATGAGCAGTTCTTC | TRBV5-1 | NA | TRBJ2-1 | NA
CASSTWTHTGELFF | TGCGCCAGCAGCACCTGGACCCACACCGGGGAGCTGTTTTTT | TRBV5-1 | NA | TRBJ2-2 | many
CASSQGLTGGGLAKNIQYF | TGCGCCAGCAGCCAAGGTCTAACTGGCGGAGGACTAGCCAAAAACATTCAGTACTTC | TRBV4-1 | NA | TRBJ2-4 | NA
CTSCDPTGSPYEQYF | TGTACCAGCTGTGACCCGACAGGTAGCCCCTACGAGCAGTACTTC | TRBV6-2/TRBV6-3 | NA | TRBJ2-7 | NA
CSVESPASYEQYF | TGCAGCGTTGAGTCCCCCGCATCCTACGAGCAGTACTTC | TRBV29-1 | NA | TRBJ2-7 | many
CVIMGGQGTEAFF | TGTGTCATAATGGGGGGGCAGGGGACTGAAGCTTTCTTT | TRBV6-5 | NA | TRBJ1-1 | few
CSVGRGYDGANVLIF | TGCAGCGTTGGCCGGGGCTATGATGGGGCCAACGTCCTGATTTTC | TRBV29-1 | NA | TRBJ2-6 | NA
CASSSGGRLNEQFF | TGTGCCAGCAGTTCCGGGGGCCGTCTCAATGAGCAGTTCTTC | TRBV11-3 | NA | TRBJ2-1 | medium-sized
CASRGRKGANVLTF | TGTGCCAGCCGCGGGAGAAAAGGGGCCAACGTCCTGACTTTC | TRBV11-2 | TRBD2 | TRBJ2-6 | NA
CATSIMGGGSYEQYF | TGTGCCACCAGCATCATGGGAGGAGGATCCTACGAGCAGTACTTC | TRBV15 | NA | TRBJ2-7 | few
CASSLALDPDNYEQYF | TGTGCCAGCAGCTTAGCCTTAGACCCAGACAACTACGAGCAGTACTTC | TRBV7-8 | NA | TRBJ2-7 | NA
CASSYRGAPGELFF | TGTGCCAGCAGTTACCGGGGGGCGCCCGGGGAGCTGTTTTTT | TRBV6-6 | NA | TRBJ2-2 | many
CATSMTGDLFF | TGTGCCACCAGCATGACCGGGGACCTGTTTTTT | TRBV11-2 | NA | TRBJ2-2 | NA
CASSLGTGGSGSYERYF | TGTGCCAGCAGTTTAGGGACAGGGGGTTCCGGGTCCTACGAGCGGTACTTC | TRBV11-2 | TRBD1 | TRBJ2-7 | few
CASSLETGVSSYEQCF | TGTGCTAGCAGTTTGGAGACAGGGGTTAGCTCCTACGAGCAGTGCTTC | TRBV12-3/TRBV12-4 | TRBD1 | TRBJ2-7 | NA
CGSSWTWTGQETQYF | TGTGGCAGCAGCTGGACTTGGACAGGCCAAGAGACCCAGTACTTC | TRBV11-2 | TRBD1 | TRBJ2-5 | NA
CSVLIDSSYDEQFF | TGCAGCGTCCTTATCGACAGCTCCTACGATGAGCAGTTCTTC | TRBV29-1 | NA | TRBJ2-1 | NA
CASSHDPEDTEAFF | TGTGCCAGCAGCCATGATCCGGAGGATACTGAAGCTTTCTTT | TRBV4-2 | NA | TRBJ1-1 | NA
CVSSPGPRDTIYF | TGTGTCAGCAGCCCCGGACCCCGGGACACCATATATTTT | TRBV5-4 | NA | TRBJ1-3 | NA
CASSLPGTDFVGGQYF | TGTGCCAGCAGCTTACCCGGGACAGACTTTGTTGGGGGGCAGTACTTC | TRBV7-9 | TRBD1 | TRBJ2-7 | few
CSAHRPGLRSGELFF | TGCAGTGCCCATCGTCCCGGACTTAGATCCGGGGAGCTGTTTTTT | TRBV20-1 | NA | TRBJ2-2 | many
CASRGEGGYEQFF | TGTGCCAGCAGAGGAGAGGGTGGCTATGAGCAATTCTTC | TRBV4-2 | NA | TRBJ2-1 | NA
CVGQMGLAGSYNEQFF | TGTGTCGGCCAGATGGGGCTGGCGGGGTCATACAATGAGCAGTTCTTC | TRBV21-1 | NA | TRBJ2-1 | NA
CVSIKGVYEQYF | TGTGTCAGCATCAAGGGGGTCTACGAGCAGTACTTC | TRBV28 | NA | TRBJ2-7 | NA
CASSLGLGGQPQHF | TGTGCCAGCAGCTTAGGGCTAGGGGGCCAGCCCCAGCATTTT | TRBV5-8 | TRBD1 | TRBJ1-5 | few
CASSQTSGSLGAELFF | TGTGCTAGCAGCCAAACTAGCGGGAGTTTAGGCGCGGAGCTGTTTTTT | TRBV4-2 | TRBD2 | TRBJ2-2 | NA
CASSVRQGDEEQYF | TGTGCCAGCAGTGTGCGTCAGGGAGACGAAGAGCAGTACTTC | TRBV2 | NA | TRBJ2-7 | NA